This T cell receptor beta chain was sequenced in a study of T cell repertoires in cytomegalovirus infection. Study background: Both CMV infection and a matching HLA type were indicated by public TCR beta signatures. Study-wide results and limits: Summed frequency of shared TCR beta families picked out CMV carriers who also had the relevant HLA.

The sample holds one count of this clonotype. What it binds is not known. Trimming shortened V by 2 bases and J by 8 bases, and 18 bases separated the two germline ends. The CDR3 length is 15 residues. Germline CDR1 reads MGHDK; CDR2 reads SYGVNS. TCRdb re-called the reads with MiXCR, one entry per CDR3 protein. The sample carries approximately 630,000 distinct CDR3 sequences, about 24% recorded once. The clonotype originates from a human donor in good health (CMV status not recorded). Some clones in this sample may be carry-over from other donors' samples. This chain links TRBV25-1 with TRBJ1-2; D call uncertain. The specimen was CD8+ T cells from PBMCs. The CDR3 DNA reads TGTGCCAGCAGTGAACGCGGCTTCCTCCCGGAAGGCTACACCTTC. Its translation: CASSERGFLPEGYTF.